The rows below give T cell receptor beta chains drawn from one sample of a study of cytomegalovirus exposure and HLA in healthy donors. Libraries were prepared by immunoSEQ multiplex PCR; TCRdb keeps only in-frame clonotypes and omits some of them. The sample holds about 200,000 clones, approximately 81% seen once. Sequencing input: PBMCs. The source of these receptors is a man aged 25 to 40 in good health and CMV-seronegative. CDR3s include the opening cysteine and the closing phenylalanine or tryptophan. The D gene is left open where the match is weak. Size is stated for part of the rows, as once, few or many counts, or as a class when the clone is expanded.

D gene,V gene,J gene,clone size,CDR3 DNA,CDR3 protein
TRBD2,TRBV5-8,TRBJ2-1,-,TGTGCCAGCAGCAGGGGGACTAGCGGACTGAATGAGCAGTTCTTC,CASSRGTSGLNEQFF
-,TRBV7-2,TRBJ2-3,once,TGTGCCAGCAGCCCCGAGTTTGGGCATGGGCAGTATTTT,CASSPEFGHGQYF
TRBD2,TRBV9,TRBJ2-3,few,TGTGCCAGTAGTGGCGGGGGAACAGATACGCAGTATTTT,CASSGGGTDTQYF
-,TRBV7-9,TRBJ1-6,-,TGTGCCAGCAGCCCGGGGTCGGGACTGAATAATTCACCCCTCCACTTT,CASSPGSGLNNSPLHF
TRBD2,TRBV11-2,TRBJ2-1,-,TGTGCCAGCAGCTTAATAGCGGGGGGCCTCTCCTACAATGAGCAGTTCTTC,CASSLIAGGLSYNEQFF
-,TRBV7-9,TRBJ2-7,-,TGTGCCAGCAGCTTACGCGGGCCCGAGCAGTACTTC,CASSLRGPEQYF
TRBD1,TRBV11-1,TRBJ1-2,-,TGTGCCAGCAGTTACAGGGGAAACTATGGCTACACCTTC,CASSYRGNYGYTF
TRBD1,TRBV27,TRBJ2-3,-,TGTGCCAGCAGCTCTACAGGGGACCCTTACACAGATACGCAGTATTTT,CASSSTGDPYTDTQYF
-,TRBV28,TRBJ1-1,-,TGTGCCAGCAGTTTACCCGGGAACACTGAAGCTTTCTTT,CASSLPGNTEAFF
TRBD1,TRBV6-5,TRBJ2-7,-,TGTGCCAGCAGTTACACGGGACAGTACGAGCAGTACTTC,CASSYTGQYEQYF
TRBD1,TRBV4-1,TRBJ2-7,-,TGCGCCAGCAGCCAAGGAGTGGGGACAGCGTACCCCTACGAGCAGTACTTC,CASSQGVGTAYPYEQYF
TRBD2,TRBV6-5,TRBJ2-3,-,TGTGCCAGCAGTTGGGTTAGCGGGGGGTGGAATACGCAGTATTTT,CASSWVSGGWNTQYF
-,TRBV5-8,TRBJ1-6,-,TGTGCCAGCAGCTTGGAGACAATTACAGGGAGCTCCTATAATTCACCCCTCCACTTT,CASSLETITGSSYNSPLHF
TRBD1,TRBV7-9,TRBJ1-1,-,TGTGCCAGCAGCATCCTAGGGGGCCTGAACACTGAAGCTTTCTTT,CASSILGGLNTEAFF
TRBD1,TRBV13,TRBJ2-7,few,TGTGCCAGCAGCGGTGGACAGGGGGCCTACGAGCAGTACTTC,CASSGGQGAYEQYF
TRBD1,TRBV27,TRBJ1-5,-,TGTGCCAGCAGCAGGACAGGGGGCGGTGGCAATCAGCCCCAGCATTTT,CASSRTGGGGNQPQHF
TRBD2,TRBV6-1,TRBJ2-5,-,TGTGCCCACCAAGGGCGGGGGCAAGAGACCCAGTACTTC,CAHQGRGQETQYF
TRBD2,TRBV29-1,TRBJ2-7,-,TGCAGCGCGCGGGGGGGGGTCTACGAGCAGTACTTC,CSARGGVYEQYF
TRBD1,TRBV5-4,TRBJ1-1,few,TGTGCCAGCAGCCGTCAGGGGGCTCGGCGGGTGGAAGCTTTCTTT,CASSRQGARRVEAFF
-,TRBV6-5,TRBJ1-5,-,TGTGCTAGCAGGAAGACAGGCAGGGGCAATCAGCCCCAGCATTTT,CASRKTGRGNQPQHF
TRBD1,TRBV18,TRBJ1-2,-,TGTGCCAGCTCATTACAGGGGGCGCGAGGCTACACCTTC,CASSLQGARGYTF
-,TRBV7-8,TRBJ1-1,-,TGTGCCAGCAGCTTAGACAGGCTACCGAACACTGAAGCTTTCTTT,CASSLDRLPNTEAFF
TRBD1,TRBV6-1,TRBJ1-1,-,TGTGCCAGCAGTGAAAGACAGGGGGCCTTCTCTGAAGCTTTCTTT,CASSERQGAFSEAFF
-,TRBV2,TRBJ2-1,-,TGTGCCAGCAGCCAATACACAGGACGAAAGGGCCCTGCGGATGAGCAGTTCTTC,CASSQYTGRKGPADEQFF
TRBD2,TRBV2,TRBJ2-2,-,TGTGCCAGCAGTATTAGCGGGGGGAACACCGGGGAGCTGTTTTTT,CASSISGGNTGELFF